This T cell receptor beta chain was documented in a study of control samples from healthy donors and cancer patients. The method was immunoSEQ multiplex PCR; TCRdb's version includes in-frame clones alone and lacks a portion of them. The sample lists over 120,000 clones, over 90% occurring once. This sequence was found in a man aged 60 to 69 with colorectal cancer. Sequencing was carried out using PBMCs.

The DNA of the CDR3 is TGTGCCAGCAGTGACAGGGTCAGCAATTCACCCCTCCACTTT. Translation: CASSDRVSNSPLHF. The rearrangement uses TRBV27 and TRBJ1-6; 7 bases map to TRBD1. Germline-derived CDR1 and CDR2 are MNHEY and SMNVEV (reference sequence). V shed 5 bases and J 7 bases; nucleotides not matched to a gene: 5. CDR3 length: 14 residues.